One T cell receptor (beta chain) is described in this entry. CDR3 length: 13 residues. The V gene end was trimmed by 5 bases and the J gene end by 8 bases; junction bases not matched to a gene: 6. The data were taken from a study of blood T cell repertoires in COVID-19. All exposed participants met a person with COVID-19 within 2 weeks before entering the study. Some clones are missing from TCRdb's copy, which holds only in-frame ones; the method was immunoSEQ multiplex PCR. The sample gives about 220,000 clones, 80% to 90% of which show up once; more than 4.5% is in the top ten. The TCR originated in a woman in her forties or fifties who had been exposed to COVID-19. The material sequenced was PBMCs or T cells enriched from blood (not recorded which). V is TRBV12-3 or TRBV12-4 and J is TRBJ1-2; TRBD1 matches 9 bases. This CDR3 reads CASSLDRGRGYTF. CDR3 nucleotide sequence: TGTGCCAGCAGTCTGGACAGGGGAAGGGGCTACACCTTC.